This T cell receptor (beta chain) was recorded in a study of regulatory T cells in long-lasting Graves disease. Study-level points and caveats: For persistent Graves' patients, TCR diversity was lower than for newly diagnosed ones. Persistent patients shared some 2,500 public clonotypes among themselves. Newly diagnosed patients shared fewer, at nearly 1,000.

This clonotype was counted at least ten times. Its antigen is not known. The CDR3 has 13 residues. Germline V gene data show CDR1 as LGHDT and CDR2 as YNNKEL (reference sequence). Trimming removed 7 bases at V and 3 bases at J, with 13 bases between. For TCR beta, libraries came from iRepertoire HTBI primers and Arm-PCR of CDR3 regions. TCRdb independently ran MiXCR on the multiplex PCR reads; one entry per CDR3 protein. The table includes about 540,000 distinct CDR3 sequences, approximately 15% detected once. The time point here: newly diagnosed GD, antithyroid drugs for less than 3 months. Extracted PBMC RNA gave rise to the TCR library. The sample was also reused in another study, on T cells in Graves' hyperthyroidism and ophthalmopathy. This second report adds: HTBI primers drove first-round RT-PCR of the TCR CDR3.

This chain links TRBV3-1 with TRBJ2-7; D gene uncertain. This material consisted of peripheral blood mononuclear cells (PBMCs), taken at new diagnosis, from a patient treated with antithyroid drugs. The receptor was derived from a young man with Graves disease. In DNA form, the CDR3 reads TGTGCCAGCAAAGACCGTCACGACTACGAGCAGTACTTC. Amino acids: CASKDRHDYEQYF.